This T cell receptor beta chain comes out of a study of identical twins. Regarding the study as a whole: Within monozygotic twins, out-of-frame TCR alpha sharing was underestimated by the models. In cord blood, abundant beta clonotypes had fewer insertions; memory showed no trend.

This clonotype was recorded at least ten times. What it binds is not known. One entry per CDR3 protein, called by TCRdb with MiXCR from the 5' RACE reads. The sample comprises some 230,000 distinct CDR3 sequences, 6.5% of which are singletons, and 13% to 15% rests with the top ten. This CDR3 contains 13 residues. The V and J ends lost 7 bases and 8 bases respectively, with 15 bases between them. The data were also submitted as part of a second study, on T cells expressing NK-cell markers.

This receptor was obtained from a woman between 18 and 30 years old in good health. The chain recombines TRBV12-3 or TRBV12-4 with TRBJ2-1; possibly TRBD2 for D (6 bases). What was sequenced was CD8+ T cells sorted from blood. The CDR3 DNA reads TGTGCCAGCAATCCGGACTACGGCGATGAGCAGTTCTTC. Protein sequence: CASNPDYGDEQFF.